A selection of T cell receptor beta chains follows, all from one sample in a study of T cell repertoires in cytomegalovirus infection. No cognate antigen is known for these TCRs. TCRdb reanalysed the reads using MiXCR and keeps one entry per CDR3 protein. The data show fewer than 850,000 distinct CDR3 sequences, around 29% seen once. The sample consisted of cultured CD8+ T cells from PBMCs, taken from culture after CMV antigen stimulation. Source of these receptors: a human donor in good health (CMV status not recorded). Some clones in this sample may be carry-over from other donors' samples. Both conserved end residues are part of each CDR3. A D gene is named only where the DNA matches it firmly. Expanded clones get a size class; other rows say once, few or many, or leave the size out.

abundance,v_gene,j_gene,d_gene,CDR3aa,CDR3nt
many,TRBV20-1,TRBJ1-5,-,CSATRRVGSNQPQHF,TGCAGTGCTACCCGACGGGTGGGTAGCAATCAGCCCCAGCATTTT
few,TRBV5-4,TRBJ1-1,-,CASSSDGGEAFF,TGTGCCAGCAGCTCGGACGGCGGTGAAGCTTTCTTT
-,TRBV6-8,TRBJ2-5,TRBD2,CASSWERGGRTETQYF,TGTGCCAGCAGTTGGGAGCGGGGGGGTCGGACAGAGACCCAGTACTTC
-,TRBV4-2,TRBJ2-7,-,CASSQESDYEQYF,TGTGCCAGCAGCCAAGAATCTGACTACGAGCAGTACTTC
-,TRBV7-2,TRBJ1-6,-,CASSLGLTNTPLHF,TGTGCCAGCAGCTTAGGGCTGACTAATACACCCCTCCACTTT
few,TRBV19,TRBJ2-1,TRBD2,CASSPASGGLSSYNEQFF,TGTGCCAGTAGCCCTGCTAGCGGGGGGCTCTCCTCCTACAATGAGCAGTTCTTC
-,TRBV7-2,TRBJ2-3,-,CASSPNRGSTDTQYF,TGTGCCAGCAGCCCAAATCGGGGGAGCACAGATACGCAGTATTTT
few,TRBV6-5,TRBJ1-1,-,CASSYGDHGTEAFF,TGTGCCAGCAGTTACGGCGATCACGGCACTGAAGCTTTCTTT
-,TRBV7-6,TRBJ1-2,-,CASSLGTPTHYGYTF,TGTGCCAGCAGCTTAGGAACACCGACTCACTATGGCTACACCTTC
-,TRBV5-4,TRBJ2-2,-,CASSFKSGAYTGELFF,TGTGCCAGCAGCTTTAAGTCGGGGGCCTACACCGGGGAGCTGTTTTTT
-,TRBV6-1,TRBJ2-1,TRBD1,CASSRGTGGNNEQFF,TGTGCCAGCAGCCGTGGGACAGGGGGGAACAATGAGCAGTTCTTC
few,TRBV19,TRBJ2-7,-,CASSAGVTGSYEQYF,TGTGCCAGTAGTGCAGGGGTGACAGGCTCCTACGAGCAGTACTTC
few,TRBV4-3,TRBJ2-5,TRBD2,CASSQDLAGEETQYF,TGCGCCAGCAGCCAAGACCTAGCGGGGGAAGAGACCCAGTACTTC
many,TRBV7-6,TRBJ2-3,-,CASSLEGQTSTDTQYF,TGTGCCAGCAGCTTAGAGGGACAAACTAGCACAGATACGCAGTATTTT
few,TRBV6-2/TRBV6-3,TRBJ1-2,TRBD1,CASSPDRGRGHNVRFGVGCTF,TGTGCCAGCAGTCCCGACAGGGGCCGGGGTCACAACGTTCGATTCGGTGTAGGCTGCACCTTC
many,TRBV7-8,TRBJ2-3,-,CASSFRSTSRTDTQYF,TGTGCCAGCAGCTTTAGATCAACTAGCCGCACAGATACGCAGTATTTT
-,TRBV9,TRBJ1-3,-,CASSVGPMNTIYF,TGTGCCAGCAGCGTGGGTCCTATGAACACCATATATTTT
-,TRBV12-3/TRBV12-4,TRBJ1-1,-,CASSLPGEGGQRDTEAFF,TGTGCCAGCAGTTTACCAGGGGAGGGTGGCCAAAGGGACACTGAAGCTTTCTTT
many,TRBV7-2,TRBJ1-6,-,CASSLIHSSYNSPLHF,TGTGCCAGCAGCTTAATTCATAGCTCCTATAATTCACCCCTCCACTTT
-,TRBV7-6,TRBJ1-2,-,CASSFQIELYGYTF,TGTGCCAGCAGCTTTCAGATAGAACTCTATGGCTACACCTTC
-,TRBV7-9,TRBJ2-6,TRBD1,CASTTTGRSGANVLTF,TGTGCCAGCACCACGACAGGGCGGTCTGGGGCCAACGTCCTGACTTTC
-,TRBV27,TRBJ2-3,TRBD2,CASSPLLAGAYGTDTQYF,TGTGCCAGCAGTCCACTTCTAGCGGGGGCTTATGGTACAGATACGCAGTATTTT
few,TRBV15,TRBJ2-1,TRBD1,CATSSYRDSEDEQFF,TGTGCCACCAGCAGTTACCGGGACAGTGAGGATGAGCAGTTCTTC
-,TRBV6-5,TRBJ1-1,TRBD1,CASNLEGARTEAFF,TGTGCCAGCAACCTAGAGGGGGCAAGAACTGAAGCTTTCTTT
-,TRBV7-2,TRBJ2-3,-,CASSISGAPTDTQYF,TGTGCCAGCAGCATAAGTGGGGCACCCACAGATACGCAGTATTTT
few,TRBV7-6,TRBJ2-7,-,CASSLGVWGGVSSYEQYF,TGTGCCAGCAGCTTAGGAGTCTGGGGAGGCGTCAGCTCCTACGAGCAGTACTTC
-,TRBV11-3,TRBJ2-1,-,CASSPENNEQFF,TGTGCCAGCAGCCCTGAGAACAATGAGCAGTTCTTC
-,TRBV27,TRBJ2-6,-,CASRGAGENSGANVLTF,TGTGCCAGCAGAGGGGCAGGGGAAAATTCTGGGGCCAACGTCCTGACTTTC
-,TRBV18,TRBJ2-1,-,CASSLPSGHHVGIDEQFF,TGTGCCAGCTCACTCCCCTCGGGACATCATGTCGGTATCGATGAGCAGTTCTTC
-,TRBV11-1,TRBJ2-5,TRBD2,CASSFLSGGDETQYF,TGTGCCAGCAGCTTCCTTAGCGGGGGGGACGAGACCCAGTACTTC
few,TRBV7-9,TRBJ2-7,-,CASSLPVHATDYEQYF,TGTGCCAGCAGCTTACCTGTACATGCTACGGACTACGAGCAGTACTTC
-,TRBV20-1,TRBJ2-1,-,CSALRPFSYNEQFF,TGCAGTGCCCTTAGACCTTTCTCCTACAATGAGCAGTTCTTC
-,TRBV9,TRBJ2-5,-,CASSNQDSLPETQYF,TGTGCCAGCAGCAATCAGGACAGTCTCCCAGAGACCCAGTACTTC
-,TRBV7-3,TRBJ2-7,TRBD1,CASSGWTGVYEQYF,TGTGCCAGCAGCGGATGGACAGGGGTCTACGAGCAGTACTTC
-,TRBV3-1,TRBJ1-5,TRBD1,CASSPWTGGFSNQPQHF,TGTGCCAGCAGCCCCTGGACAGGGGGCTTCAGCAATCAGCCCCAGCATTTT
-,TRBV15,TRBJ2-3,-,CATSIPGPDTQYF,TGTGCCACCAGCATACCGGGCCCAGATACGCAGTATTTT
few,TRBV7-9,TRBJ2-2,TRBD2,CASSSTSGIPGELFF,TGTGCCAGCAGCTCTACTAGCGGTATCCCCGGGGAGCTGTTTTTT